A single sample gave rise to the 5 T cell receptor beta chains below, sequenced in a study of blood T cells in healthy people across ages. A J-beta primer mix and a sample-barcoded 5' primer were used in a second PCR of about 7 to 11 cycles. TCRdb fed the 5' RACE reads into MiXCR, producing one record per CDR3 protein. The table lists 540,000 or so distinct CDR3 sequences, 25% to 30% of them singletons. The material sequenced was blood. These receptor sequences come from a woman between 65 and 79 years old in good health.

Comment on this clonotype: Because the CDR3 is missing its conserved closing phenylalanine or tryptophan, this is likely a read error. The V call is TRBV7-9, the J call TRBJ1-6, with TRBD1 matching 11 bases. CDR1 SEHNR and CDR2 FQNEAQ come from the germline V gene (reference sequence). The J segment lost 9 bases and the V segment lost 3 bases, leaving 1 base of the junction unmatched. This CDR3 is 14 amino acids long. The CDR3 sequence is CASSFGTGGSPLHL. The CDR3 nucleotides read TGTGCCAGCAGCTTTGGGACAGGGGGTTCACCCCTCCACCTT.

The sample holds a few counts of this clonotype. V is TRBV5-1 and J is TRBJ2-5; no clear D. The CDR3 extends over 13 amino acids. The germline CDR1 and CDR2 sequences are SGHRS and YFSETQ. Between the trimmed V and J ends, which lost 6 bases and 5 bases, there was a span of 14 bases. CDR3 bases: TGCGCCAGCAACCCTGGGATAGGGGAGACCCAGTACTTC. This gives the protein CASNPGIGETQYF. The full variable domain, in which reference TRBV5-1 and TRBJ2-5 provide the parts outside the CDR3, is KAGVTQTPRYLIKTRGQQVTLSCSPISGHRSVSWYQQTPGQGLQFLFEYFSETQRNKGNFPGRFSGRQFSNSRSEMNVSTLELGDSALYLCASNPGIGETQYFGPGTRLLVL.

This clonotype was detected a few times. The V and J genes are TRBV7-7 and TRBJ2-2, with D perhaps matching TRBD1 or TRBD2 (5 bases each). The V end lost 8 bases, the J end lost 6 bases, and 13 bases lay between the germline ends. This CDR3 is 13 amino acids long. Germline V lookup: CDR1 SSHAT, CDR2 FNYEAQ (reference sequence). CDR3 region: CASAPLGAGELFF. DNA for the CDR3: TGTGCCAGCGCACCTCTGGGGGCCGGGGAGCTGTTTTTT.

The rearrangement joins TRBV9 to TRBJ2-5; a possible D gene is TRBD2 (5 bases). This CDR3 comprises 15 residues. The V and J ends lost 0 bases and 2 bases respectively, with 11 bases between them. Germline lookup yields CDR1 SGDLS and CDR2 YYNGEE. This CDR3 reads CASSVDPTGQETQYF. The CDR3 DNA sequence: TGTGCCAGCAGCGTAGATCCAACGGGGCAAGAGACCCAGTACTTC.

The rearrangement links TRBV29-1 to TRBJ2-1, with 11 nucleotides matching TRBD2. Germline CDR1 SQVTM, CDR2 ANQGSEA. The CDR3 extends over 17 amino acids. V shed 6 bases and J 1 base; nucleotides not matched to a gene: 11. The CDR3 sequence is CSVDVLLAGGSYNEQFF. The DNA for the CDR3 is TGCAGCGTGGACGTTTTGCTAGCGGGGGGTTCCTACAATGAGCAGTTCTTC.